These T cell receptor beta chains were read from a single sample in a study of cytomegalovirus exposure and HLA in healthy donors. The table came from immunoSEQ multiplex PCR; TCRdb's copy has only in-frame clones and leaves some out. The data show 110,000 to 150,000 clones, roughly four fifths seen once. Sequencing input: PBMCs. These receptors all come from a woman in her 50s in good health and CMV-seronegative. The CDR3 runs from the conserved cysteine through the conserved F or W.

v_gene: TRBV5-1; j_gene: TRBJ1-1; CDR3aa: CASSPGTELNTEAFF
v_gene: TRBV7-9; j_gene: TRBJ1-4; CDR3aa: CASSLGDRGHSEKLFF
v_gene: TRBV9; j_gene: TRBJ1-6; CDR3aa: CASSVVPGLSSPLHF
v_gene: TRBV29-1; j_gene: TRBJ2-4; CDR3aa: CSARDRVAKNIQYF
v_gene: TRBV9; j_gene: TRBJ2-3; CDR3aa: CASSVGLTSGGPGGDTQYF
v_gene: TRBV29-1; j_gene: TRBJ2-3; CDR3aa: CSAEGDFNTDTQYF
v_gene: TRBV5-1; j_gene: TRBJ1-2; CDR3aa: CASSSGQDGDGYTF
v_gene: TRBV10-2; j_gene: TRBJ2-4; CDR3aa: CASRPTAGWNIQYF
v_gene: TRBV10-3; j_gene: TRBJ2-3; CDR3aa: CAISEFRLTDTQYF
v_gene: TRBV5-1; j_gene: TRBJ2-1; CDR3aa: CASSSSGGSYNEQFF
v_gene: TRBV6-6; j_gene: TRBJ1-2; CDR3aa: CASSPYGQLYGYTF
v_gene: TRBV5-1; j_gene: TRBJ2-3; CDR3aa: CASSVVQSTDTQYF
v_gene: TRBV7-8; j_gene: TRBJ1-4; CDR3aa: CASSSIVGGEKLFF
v_gene: TRBV7-6; j_gene: TRBJ1-4; CDR3aa: CASSPGRGWEKLFF
v_gene: TRBV7-2; j_gene: TRBJ1-5; CDR3aa: CASSSGGQSNQPQHF
v_gene: TRBV5-6; j_gene: TRBJ2-2; CDR3aa: CASSFGQNLPTGELFF
v_gene: TRBV15; j_gene: TRBJ1-2; CDR3aa: CATSRDRRYGYTF
v_gene: TRBV11-3; j_gene: TRBJ2-2; CDR3aa: CASSLGTITGELFF
v_gene: TRBV6-1; j_gene: TRBJ1-4; CDR3aa: CASSARARAGTNEKLFF
v_gene: TRBV11-1; j_gene: TRBJ2-5; CDR3aa: CASSLSGPGTQYF
v_gene: TRBV14; j_gene: TRBJ1-4; CDR3aa: CASSRGHNEKLFF
v_gene: TRBV11-1; j_gene: TRBJ1-1; CDR3aa: CASSPWTGDLSTEAFF
v_gene: TRBV6-1; j_gene: TRBJ1-2; CDR3aa: CASSKMGVYGYTF
v_gene: TRBV4-1; j_gene: TRBJ2-2; CDR3aa: CATRTSGGAGELFF
v_gene: TRBV5-6; j_gene: TRBJ2-3; CDR3aa: CASSFPPHLGGNTDTQYF
v_gene: TRBV28; j_gene: TRBJ2-2; CDR3aa: CASSLRASYNTGELFF
v_gene: TRBV7-9; j_gene: TRBJ1-5; CDR3aa: CASSRGGGQPQHF
v_gene: TRBV6-1; j_gene: TRBJ2-7; CDR3aa: CASSEYRVSSYEQYF
v_gene: TRBV6-5; j_gene: TRBJ2-2; CDR3aa: CASSPGRGTGELFF
v_gene: TRBV28; j_gene: TRBJ2-5; CDR3aa: CASSLDRGLAGTQYF
v_gene: TRBV7-2; j_gene: TRBJ2-5; CDR3aa: CASSSRTQGRKETQYF
v_gene: TRBV4-3; j_gene: TRBJ1-5; CDR3aa: CASSQDPGNQPQHF
v_gene: TRBV10-3; j_gene: TRBJ2-2; CDR3aa: CAVSGGADTGELFF
v_gene: TRBV7-2; j_gene: TRBJ2-1; CDR3aa: CASSLGGTSYNEQFF
v_gene: TRBV10-3; j_gene: TRBJ2-2; CDR3aa: CAIRLAANTGELFF
v_gene: TRBV19; j_gene: TRBJ1-2; CDR3aa: CASSIDLWRKDYGYTF
v_gene: TRBV6-1; j_gene: TRBJ2-1; CDR3aa: CASSRSGGYYNEQFF
v_gene: TRBV6-6; j_gene: TRBJ2-7; CDR3aa: CASRSYPDTSYEQYF
v_gene: TRBV7-9; j_gene: TRBJ2-7; CDR3aa: CASSLVQSGSYEQYF
v_gene: TRBV29-1; j_gene: TRBJ2-3; CDR3aa: CSGQQWTGGDTQYF
v_gene: TRBV29-1; j_gene: TRBJ2-1; CDR3aa: CSVEWSSGFLYNEQFF
v_gene: TRBV6-1; j_gene: TRBJ1-2; CDR3aa: CASSPGQTLKGYTF
v_gene: TRBV5-1; j_gene: TRBJ1-3; CDR3aa: CASSLERAGNTIYF
v_gene: TRBV11-2; j_gene: TRBJ1-1; CDR3aa: CASSLVRQGPTEAFF
v_gene: TRBV6-1; j_gene: TRBJ1-5; CDR3aa: CASSEQGMGIQPQHF
v_gene: TRBV11-3; j_gene: TRBJ2-7; CDR3aa: CASSLGAGSQYEQYF
v_gene: TRBV7-6; j_gene: TRBJ2-3; CDR3aa: CASSSTSWGDTQYF
v_gene: TRBV5-6; j_gene: TRBJ1-3; CDR3aa: CASSHLPSSGNTIYF
v_gene: TRBV7-2; j_gene: TRBJ1-6; CDR3aa: CASSLTGTVNASPLHF
v_gene: TRBV6-1; j_gene: TRBJ1-5; CDR3aa: CASSETVWQTGVRQPQHF
v_gene: TRBV28; j_gene: TRBJ2-7; CDR3aa: CASSTGAAYEQYF
v_gene: TRBV5-1; j_gene: TRBJ2-1; CDR3aa: CASSLEGLQFF
v_gene: TRBV7-2; j_gene: TRBJ1-5; CDR3aa: CASSLDSGGNQPQHF